This is a list of T cell receptor beta chains from one sample in a study of T cell responses to AZD1222 COVID-19 vaccine. TCRdb's copy holds only in-frame clones and misses some; the assay was immunoSEQ multiplex PCR. The top ten clones hold 11% of a sample with 150,000 to 200,000 clones, around 90% of them seen once. The sample consisted of peripheral blood, taken 28 days after the second AZD1222 dose. These receptors came from an adult who received the AZD1222 COVID-19 vaccine. The CDR3 runs from the conserved cysteine through the conserved F or W. The D gene is left open where the match is weak. For some rows the clone size is stated as once, few or many, or as a class when expanded; others skip it.

TRBV19,NA,TRBJ2-4,NA,TGTGCCAGTAGTATGCCAGGGGCAAACATTCAGTACTTC,CASSMPGANIQYF
TRBV6-4,once,TRBJ2-2,TRBD2,TGTGCTATACACACTCCAGCGGGGGGGCTGGACACCGGGGAGCTGTTTTTT,CAIHTPAGGLDTGELFF
TRBV7-9,NA,TRBJ1-5,NA,TGTGCCAGCAGCTTAGCCCATAGCAATCAGCCCCAGCATTTT,CASSLAHSNQPQHF
TRBV6-1,NA,TRBJ2-1,NA,TGTGCCAGCAGTGATACAGGGCTACGGGGGTCCTACAATGAGCAGTTCTTC,CASSDTGLRGSYNEQFF
TRBV7-9,NA,TRBJ1-2,NA,TGTGCCAGCAGCTTAGCCCTCTCCATGGACTATGGCTACACCTTC,CASSLALSMDYGYTF
TRBV19,NA,TRBJ1-5,TRBD1,TGTGCCAGTAGTCTGGACAGGGGAAAACAGCCCCAGCATTTT,CASSLDRGKQPQHF
TRBV7-2,NA,TRBJ2-7,NA,TGTGCCAGCAGCTTAATCCGGGCAACCTACGAGCAGTACTTC,CASSLIRATYEQYF
TRBV14,NA,TRBJ1-2,TRBD1,TGTGCCAGCAGCCAAGACCGATGGGGACAGCCCTATGGCTACACCTTC,CASSQDRWGQPYGYTF
TRBV7-7,NA,TRBJ2-1,NA,TGTGCTAGCAGCTTAAGTCCAGGGACCTACAATGAGCAGTTCTTC,CASSLSPGTYNEQFF
TRBV7-3,NA,TRBJ2-1,NA,TGTGCCAGCAGCTCCCCCTCCTTGGGACACAATGAGCAGTTCTTC,CASSSPSLGHNEQFF
TRBV20-1,NA,TRBJ2-3,NA,TGCAGTGCTAGAGCCGAGTATACGCAGTATTTT,CSARAEYTQYF
TRBV30,NA,TRBJ2-3,NA,TGTGCCTGGAGTGACCCAGGGCGGGGGCGCACAGATACGCAGTATTTT,CAWSDPGRGRTDTQYF
TRBV19,NA,TRBJ1-5,TRBD1,TGTGCCAGTAGGGGGACAGGGAATCAGCCCCAGCATTTT,CASRGTGNQPQHF
TRBV6-1,NA,TRBJ2-4,NA,TGTGCCAGCAGTGAGGATCGCAGCATTCAGTACTTC,CASSEDRSIQYF
TRBV20-1,NA,TRBJ1-2,NA,TGCAGTGCTAGTATCTCAAGGGGCTACACCTTC,CSASISRGYTF
TRBV28,NA,TRBJ2-3,TRBD2,TGTGCCAGCAGTTTGTCGGGGGGGGCAATAGATACGCAGTATTTT,CASSLSGGAIDTQYF
TRBV29-1,NA,TRBJ1-1,NA,TGCAGGGCCCTGGGACCAGTGGGCACTGAAGCTTTCTTT,CRALGPVGTEAFF
TRBV7-7,NA,TRBJ2-2,NA,TGTGCCAGCAGCTTCTCACCCGTCAGCACCGGGGAGCTGTTTTTT,CASSFSPVSTGELFF
TRBV19,once,TRBJ1-2,TRBD1,TGTGCCAGTAGTGGAACGGGACAGACGATGGGCGGCTACACCTTC,CASSGTGQTMGGYTF
TRBV7-2,NA,TRBJ2-7,TRBD2,TGTGCCAGCAGCTCCTTCGGACTAGCGGGGGGGAACTACGAGCAGTACTTC,CASSSFGLAGGNYEQYF
TRBV19,NA,TRBJ1-1,NA,TGTGCCAGTAGTATATGGGGGAACACTGAAGCTTTCTTT,CASSIWGNTEAFF
TRBV20-1,NA,TRBJ2-3,NA,TGCAGTCGGACGCGACGGGATACGCAGTATTTT,CSRTRRDTQYF
TRBV11-3,NA,TRBJ1-3,NA,TGTGCCAGCAGCCCGGGAGAAGGGCACACCATATATTTT,CASSPGEGHTIYF
TRBV2,NA,TRBJ2-5,TRBD1,TGTGCCAGCAGTACAGGGGGAAGGGAGACCCAGTACTTC,CASSTGGRETQYF
TRBV15,NA,TRBJ1-4,NA,TGTGCCACCAGCAGAGTACCCACACCGGATGAAAAACTGTTTTTT,CATSRVPTPDEKLFF
TRBV7-8,NA,TRBJ2-7,TRBD1,TGTGCCAGCAGCTTAACGGGACAGAAGGCCTACGAGCAGTACTTC,CASSLTGQKAYEQYF
TRBV6-5,NA,TRBJ2-3,NA,TGTGCCAGCCAGCGGACCGTGGGGTTAGTTACGCAGTATTTT,CASQRTVGLVTQYF
TRBV9,NA,TRBJ2-5,TRBD1,TGTGCCAGCAGCCCTACCGGGACAGGAGAAGAGACCCAGTACTTC,CASSPTGTGEETQYF
TRBV5-6,NA,TRBJ2-2,TRBD2,TGTGCCAGCAGCCCCACGGGGGGGCCCGGGGAGCTGTTTTTT,CASSPTGGPGELFF
TRBV7-2,once,TRBJ1-4,TRBD1,TGTGCCAGCAGCTGGACAGGGGGATCTAATGAAAAACTGTTTTTT,CASSWTGGSNEKLFF
TRBV6-5,NA,TRBJ1-1,NA,TGTGCCAGCAGTTACTCCAAGACGGGGGCCGACACTGAAGCTTTCTTT,CASSYSKTGADTEAFF
TRBV15,NA,TRBJ1-5,TRBD1,TGTGCCACCAGCAGAGGAGCCAGGGGGCATCAGCCCCAGCATTTT,CATSRGARGHQPQHF
TRBV10-3,NA,TRBJ2-2,NA,TGTGCCATCAGTGATATTGGGGGAAGCGGACCCGGGGAGCTGTTTTTT,CAISDIGGSGPGELFF
TRBV6-6,NA,TRBJ2-1,NA,TGTGCCAGCAGAAACCCGGGCCCAGGGGAGCAGTTCTTC,CASRNPGPGEQFF
TRBV11-1,NA,TRBJ2-5,NA,TGTGCCAGCAGCTTAGACCTTGGGAAAGAGACCCAGTACTTC,CASSLDLGKETQYF
TRBV6-5,NA,TRBJ1-2,NA,TGTGCCAGCAGTTTATACTCAGGGGCCGGAGGCTACACCTTC,CASSLYSGAGGYTF
TRBV12-3/TRBV12-4,NA,TRBJ1-2,NA,TGTGCCAGCAGTCTAGGGCCCGACTATGGCTACACCTTC,CASSLGPDYGYTF
TRBV4-3,NA,TRBJ2-6,NA,TGCGCCAGCAGCCAAGATAGGTTGCAGGTCCTATCTGGGGCCAACGTCCTGACTTTC,CASSQDRLQVLSGANVLTF
TRBV27,NA,TRBJ1-4,TRBD1,TGTGCCAGCAGTTTATCAGGGGGCTATGAAAAACTGTTTTTT,CASSLSGGYEKLFF
TRBV6-1,NA,TRBJ2-7,TRBD1,TGTGCCAGCAGTGAAGAGGGACAGGGGTTCACCGAGCAGTACTTC,CASSEEGQGFTEQYF
TRBV6-5,NA,TRBJ2-1,TRBD2,TGTGCCAGCAGATGGACTAGCGGGGACAATGAGCAGTTCTTC,CASRWTSGDNEQFF
TRBV7-2,NA,TRBJ1-4,NA,TGTGCCAGCAGCATAGGTGCGTTAAGCGAAAAACTGTTTTTT,CASSIGALSEKLFF